This TCR beta chain comes out of a study of Graves' ophthalmopathy and Graves' hyperthyroidism. Study in general: No ophthalmopathy within 18 months of follow-up signified stable hyperthyroidism. Whole-study findings and limits: Clonotypes were expanded in thyroid at above 0.001 frequency, and most also appeared in blood.

Note on this clonotype: No antigen is known for it. The junction departs from the called germline gene at one end, perhaps through a read error.

The study recruited hyperthyroidism patients aged 18 to 65 who were newly diagnosed, under 2 months' duration. Clinical symptoms and serum thyroxine were used for diagnosis; TRAb, thyroid ultrasound and orbital computed tomography were also relied on. Amplifying from RNA transcripts, the study obtained TCR beta CDR3 regions. Investigators did first-round RT-PCR with HTBI primers, then second-round multiplex PCR. TCRdb called the multiplex PCR reads again in MiXCR, with one record for every CDR3 protein. The sample includes approximately 1.2 million distinct CDR3 sequences, 35% to 40% of them seen just once. The clonotype was recovered from an adult man with Graves' hyperthyroidism. The sequencing sample was made of peripheral blood or thyroid tissue (not recorded which).

The CDR3 loop is CASSYRIAGGPETQYF. CDR3 bases: TGCGCCAGCAGCTACCGCATAGCGGGAGGGCCGGAGACCCAGTACTTC. This rearrangement joins TRBV11-2 to TRBJ2-5; 11 bases are shared with TRBD2. Germline V gene sequence: CDR1 SGHAT, CDR2 FQNNGV. There are 16 residues in the CDR3.